Here is one TCR beta chain with its context. Its target is unknown. This record belongs to a study of Ad26.COV2.S vaccination and SARS-CoV-2 variants. For the study at large: The study gave Ad26.COV2.S intramuscularly, once or twice 56 days apart.

Study results and limitations: Comparable non-spike TCR breadth was observed in vaccine and placebo recipients. Higher spike-specific TCR breadth was found in vaccine recipients than in placebo recipients.

Indicated treatment: 15 to 20 received Ad26.COV2.S at low or high dose, single or two shots; 5 received placebo; per-sample allocation not given. Sample collection was performed on day 63 after the first vaccine or placebo injection. Whoever gave the sample was an adult aged 18-55 years in Boston. Assay: immunoSEQ multiplex PCR; the TCRdb copy retains only in-frame clones and omits some. The table includes approximately 480,000 clones, around 88% detected once. This CDR3 comprises 13 residues. CDR1 and CDR2 (germline): SGHTA, FQGNSA. V gave up 0 bases and J gave up 7 bases, with 8 bases separating them.

The chain links TRBV7-2 to TRBJ2-3; D gene uncertain. Source: peripheral blood, taken in a trial of Ad26.COV2.S vaccine versus placebo. This sequence originates from a person aged 18-65 years who received the Ad26.COV2.S COVID-19 vaccine or a placebo. The CDR3 DNA follows: TGTGCCAGCAGCTTAGCGGTGGCTTATACGCAGTATTTT. It specifies CASSLAVAYTQYF. Drawing the rest from reference TRBV7-2 and TRBJ2-3, the complete variable domain is GAGVSQSPSNKVTEKGKDVELRCDPISGHTALYWYRQSLGQGLEFLIYFQGNSAPDKSGLPSDRFSAERTGGSVSTLTIQRTQQEDSAVYLCASSLAVAYTQYFGPGTRLTVL.